This TCR beta chain was documented in a study of blood T cell repertoires in COVID-19. Whole-study context: Samples taken during acute and convalescent COVID-19 were collected in the United States, Italy and Spain. Sources were T cells, B-cell-depleted T cells, or PBMCs; the material itself was cDNA or gDNA.

Data came from immunoSEQ multiplex PCR; TCRdb stores just in-frame clones and leaves some out. The table records about 160,000 clones, around 87% of them present only once. The TCR comes from a man younger than 35 with COVID-19, enrolled during active disease. The specimen was peripheral blood.

CDR3 nucleotide sequence: TGTGCCAGCAGCCCCAACCGGGACAGGGGGGACAATGAGCAGTTCTTC. Translation: CASSPNRDRGDNEQFF. The rearrangement links TRBV11-3 to TRBJ2-1; 11 bases fit TRBD1. J lost 5 bases, V lost 5 bases, and 8 bases had no gene match. The germline CDR1 and CDR2 sequences are SGHNT and YENEEA. This CDR3 comprises 16 residues.